Below are 21 T cell receptor beta chains sequenced from a single sample in a study of T cells in localized non-small cell lung cancer. Sequencing used immunoSEQ multiplex PCR; TCRdb keeps in-frame clones, though not all of them. In the table there are 45,000 to 65,000 clones, approximately 90% of which are singletons. The specimen was peripheral blood, collected before any cancer treatment. The receptors derive from a man aged 40 to 75 with stage I squamous cell lung carcinoma.

The chain combines TRBV7-8 with TRBJ1-5, with D possibly matching TRBD1 (6 bases). CDR3 length: 17 amino acids. V was pared by 5 bases and J by 0 bases, with 17 bases between. Germline V CDR1 and CDR2: SGHVS, FQNEAQ. The CDR3 nucleotides read TGTGCCAGCAGCCAGGGGAGGAGACGGTCTAGCAATCAGCCCCAGCATTTT. It codes for CASSQGRRRSSNQPQHF. Looking up the rest from reference TRBV7-8 and TRBJ1-5 gives the full variable domain: GAGVSQSPRYKVAKRGQDVALRCDPISGHVSLFWYQQALGQGPEFLTYFQNEAQLDKSGLPSDRFFAERPEGSVSTLKIQRTQQEDSAVYLCASSQGRRRSSNQPQHFGDGTRLSIL.

V is TRBV5-4 and J is TRBJ1-1; a possible D gene is TRBD1 (5 bases). CDR3 size: 14 residues. V was shortened by 2 bases and J by 5 bases, with 13 bases between the two germline ends. Germline V gene data show CDR1 as SGHNT and CDR2 as YYREEE (reference sequence). The CDR3 is CASSFGTVKTEAFF. CDR3 nucleotides: TGTGCCAGCAGCTTCGGGACGGTCAAGACTGAAGCTTTCTTT.

This clone was detected a few times. This chain joins TRBV29-1 and TRBJ2-3; the match to TRBD2 covers 11 bases. CDR1 is SQVTM, CDR2 ANQGSEA, per germline. The CDR3 is 14 residues long. V lost 7 bases, J lost 6 bases, and 9 bases stayed unmatched. CDR3 nucleotides: TGCAGCGGGGAGGGACTAGCGGTATCCGATACGCAGTATTTT. Residues: CSGEGLAVSDTQYF.

The chain links TRBV5-1 to TRBJ2-1; TRBD2 matches 12 bases. This CDR3 has 14 residues. V was pared by 4 bases and J by 8 bases, with 4 bases of the junction left unmatched. Germline lookup yields CDR1 SGHRS and CDR2 YFSETQ. The CDR3 nucleotides are TGCGCCAGCAGCAGGACTAGCGGGAACGATGAGCAGTTCTTC. Amino acid sequence: CASSRTSGNDEQFF.

The rearrangement links TRBV9 to TRBJ1-2; no definite D call. This CDR3 spans 13 amino acids. Trimming shortened V by 0 bases and J by 3 bases, and 6 bases separated the two germline ends. Per the germline V gene, CDR1 is SGDLS and CDR2 is YYNGEE. As DNA, the CDR3 is TGTGCCAGCAGCGTAGGTGGGGACTATGGCTACACCTTC. Translated: CASSVGGDYGYTF. Together with reference TRBV9 and TRBJ1-2, the CDR3 gives the full variable domain: DSGVTQTPKHLITATGQRVTLRCSPRSGDLSVYWYQQSLDQGLQFLIQYYNGEERAKGNILERFSAQQFPDLHSELNLSSLELGDSALYFCASSVGGDYGYTFGSGTRLTVV.

The rearrangement uses TRBV6-6 and TRBJ1-5, with TRBD1 identical over 7 bases. Looked up from germline, CDR1 is MNHNY and CDR2 is SVGAGI (reference sequence). V was pared by 0 bases and J by 4 bases, with 3 bases of the junction left unmatched. The CDR3 contains 15 residues. CDR3 residues: CASSYSGGDNQPQHF. DNA for the CDR3: TGTGCCAGCAGTTACTCAGGGGGCGATAATCAGCCCCAGCATTTT.

The chain uses TRBV7-3 and TRBJ2-1; 9 positions agree with TRBD2. The CDR3 loop spans 14 amino acids. Germline CDR1 reads SGHTA; CDR2 reads FQGTGA. With 5 bases clipped from V and 3 bases from J, the junction kept 2 bases outside the gene matches. CDR3 residues: CASSGGRGYNEQFF. In DNA, the CDR3 is TGTGCCAGCAGCGGCGGGAGGGGCTACAATGAGCAGTTCTTC.

V usage is TRBV14 and J usage is TRBJ1-4, with D possibly being TRBD1 (6 bases). The CDR3 length is 15 residues. Germline V CDR1 and CDR2: SGHDN, FVKESK. V was trimmed by 4 bases and J by 8 bases, leaving 17 bases between them. The CDR3 is CASSPIQDSREKLFF. The DNA of the CDR3 is TGTGCCAGCAGCCCCATCCAGGACAGCAGGGAAAAACTGTTTTTT. Based on the CDR3 plus reference TRBV14 and TRBJ1-4, the full variable domain is EAGVTQFPSHSVIEKGQTVTLRCDPISGHDNLYWYRRVMGKEIKFLLHFVKESKQDESGMPNNRFLAERTGGTYSTLKVQPAELEDSGVYFCASSPIQDSREKLFFGSGTQLSVL.

In its sample, this clone was seen once. V is TRBV19 and J is TRBJ2-5; possibly TRBD2 for D (6 bases). The CDR3 contains 13 residues. V was pared by 4 bases and J by 0 bases, with 6 bases between. Germline CDR1 LNHDA, CDR2 SQIVND (reference sequence). CDR3 amino acids: CASSRDYQETQYF. The CDR3, as DNA: TGTGCCAGTAGTAGGGACTACCAAGAGACCCAGTACTTC.

V and J are TRBV18 and TRBJ2-6; D ambiguous. The CDR3 is made up of 17 amino acids. Deletions cut 2 bases from V and 0 bases from J, with 11 bases between. Per the germline V gene, CDR1 is KGHSH and CDR2 is LQKENI. CDR3 bases: TGTGCCAGCTCACCAGATCTAGGCAACTCTGGGGCCAACGTCCTGACTTTC. This translates into CASSPDLGNSGANVLTF.

The rearrangement links TRBV30 to TRBJ1-4; 7 bases align to TRBD1. CDR3 length: 14 residues. The trim removed 1 base at V and 5 bases at J, leaving 4 bases unmatched. Germline values: CDR1 GTSNPN, CDR2 SVGIG (reference sequence). The CDR3 protein is CAWSGGGENEKLFF. The CDR3, as DNA: TGTGCCTGGAGTGGAGGGGGCGAGAATGAAAAACTGTTTTTT. Full variable domain (missing parts from reference TRBV30 and TRBJ1-4): SQTIHQWPATLVQPVGSPLSLECTVEGTSNPNLYWYRQAAGRGLQLLFYSVGIGQISSEVPQNLSASRPQDRQFILSSKKLLLSDSGFYLCAWSGGGENEKLFFGSGTQLSVL.

In its sample, this clone was seen once. The chain's CDR3 is CASTRDLWSSYEQYF. The CDR3 nucleotides read TGTGCCAGCACCAGAGACCTGTGGAGCTCCTACGAGCAGTACTTC. V usage is TRBV11-2 and J usage is TRBJ2-7, with D unclear. This CDR3 region has 15 residues. Trimming shortened V by 7 bases and J by 0 bases, and 16 bases separated the two germline ends. The germline gives CDR1 SGHAT, CDR2 FQNNGV.

The chain carries TRBV5-1 and TRBJ2-3; 13 positions match TRBD2. The CDR3 totals 16 residues. J lost 6 bases, V lost 4 bases, and 8 bases had no gene match. CDR1 and CDR2 (germline): SGHRS, YFSETQ. CDR3 residues: CASSPPTSGRADTQYF. CDR3 bases: TGCGCCAGCAGCCCCCCAACTAGCGGGAGGGCTGATACGCAGTATTTT.

V gene TRBV7-2 combines with J gene TRBJ2-3; TRBD1 agrees at 8 bases. The CDR3 contains 14 residues. The J segment lost 3 bases and the V segment lost 5 bases, leaving 4 bases of the junction unmatched. The germline CDR1 and CDR2 sequences are SGHTA and FQGNSA. The DNA of the CDR3 is TGTGCCAGCAGCCCAGGACAGGGAACAGATACGCAGTATTTT. It is translated as CASSPGQGTDTQYF.

The chain joins TRBV15 to TRBJ1-4; the match to TRBD1 covers 8 bases. CDR3 size: 11 residues. From germline, CDR1 is LNHNV and CDR2 YYDKDF (reference sequence). The junction had 0 bases not matched to a gene; V was cut back by 5 bases and J by 10 bases. CDR3 amino acids: CATSGQGKLFF. CDR3 coding DNA: TGTGCCACCAGCGGACAGGGAAAACTGTTTTTT.

The CDR3 nucleotides read TGTGCCAGCAGCCGTGACAGTTACTATGGCTACACCTTC. Its translation is CASSRDSYYGYTF. This chain joins TRBV7-9 and TRBJ1-2; TRBD1 is a possible D gene (5 bases). There are 13 residues in the CDR3. CDR1 and CDR2 from the germline V gene are SEHNR and FQNEAQ (reference sequence). V was pared by 5 bases and J by 3 bases, with 10 bases between.

The chain is built from TRBV5-1 and TRBJ2-3, with 10 bases aligning to TRBD2. Germline values: CDR1 SGHRS, CDR2 YFSETQ. V lost 4 bases to trimming and J lost 5 bases; unmatched junction nucleotides: 7. The CDR3 contains 15 residues. The CDR3 region has the DNA TGCGCCAGCAGCAAACTAGCGGGAAATGAAGATACGCAGTATTTT. This gives the protein CASSKLAGNEDTQYF. The full variable domain, its missing parts supplied by reference TRBV5-1 and TRBJ2-3, is KAGVTQTPRYLIKTRGQQVTLSCSPISGHRSVSWYQQTPGQGLQFLFEYFSETQRNKGNFPGRFSGRQFSNSRSEMNVSTLELGDSALYLCASSKLAGNEDTQYFGPGTRLTVL.

This chain joins TRBV19 and TRBJ1-4; maybe TRBD1 (6 bases). This CDR3 has 14 residues. The germline gives CDR1 LNHDA, CDR2 SQIVND (reference sequence). With 9 bases removed from V and 5 bases from J, the gap between germline ends came to 16 bases. The CDR3 DNA reads as TGTGCCAGCTCTCGGGGGGGCGAAAATGAAAAACTGTTTTTT. Amino acids: CASSRGGENEKLFF.

In its sample, this clone was seen once. This rearrangement joins TRBV9 to TRBJ2-7; unclear D gene. Germline CDR1 and CDR2: SGDLS and YYNGEE. CDR3 length: 12 residues. V dropped 3 bases and J dropped 3 bases, with 7 bases sitting between them. This CDR3 is CASSEGRYEQYF. CDR3 sequence (DNA): TGTGCCAGCAGCGAGGGCCGCTACGAGCAGTACTTC.

This sequence joins TRBV5-1 and TRBJ2-5; D might be TRBD2 (5 bases). V gave up 3 bases and J gave up 4 bases, with 16 bases separating them. Germline V gene data show CDR1 as SGHRS and CDR2 as YFSETQ. The CDR3 covers 15 residues. The CDR3 spells CASSYDPGWGETQYF. In DNA form, the CDR3 reads TGCGCCAGCAGCTATGATCCGGGATGGGGAGAGACCCAGTACTTC.

This clone was seen a handful of times. The chain recombines TRBV19 with TRBJ1-2, with TRBD1 identical over 7 bases. Germline loops: CDR1 LNHDA, CDR2 SQIVND (reference sequence). The CDR3 covers 13 residues. Losses at the gene ends were 5 bases for V and 5 bases for J; bases not matched to a gene: 5. The CDR3 DNA reads TGTGCCAGTAGTCAGGGACAGCGGTATGGCTACACCTTC. Translation gives CASSQGQRYGYTF.